Below are 23 T cell receptor beta chains sequenced from a single sample in a study of blood T cell repertoires in COVID-19. TCRdb keeps only in-frame clones here, not all; method: immunoSEQ multiplex PCR. The table has a few hundred thousand clones, more than 80% seen once. Sequenced material: peripheral blood. These receptors were collected from a man aged 40-49 years with acute or convalescent COVID-19.

The genes are TRBV28 and TRBJ2-7; 8 bases line up with TRBD2. The CDR3 totals 14 residues. Germline V gives CDR1 MDHEN, CDR2 SYDVKM. V was pared by 3 bases and J by 6 bases, with 7 bases of the junction left unmatched. CDR3 sequence reads: CASSFGGRLGEQYF. The DNA for the CDR3 is TGTGCCAGCAGTTTCGGCGGGAGGTTGGGCGAGCAGTACTTC.

The CDR3, as DNA: TGTGCCAGCAGTTTTCTCTCCAGTGACGGGGGCTACGAGCAGTACTTC. Its translation is CASSFLSSDGGYEQYF. This chain links TRBV28 with TRBJ2-7; D may be TRBD2 (6 bases). CDR3 length equals 16 residues. The germline V and J ends were trimmed by 3 bases and 3 bases, with 18 bases remaining between them. Looked up from germline, CDR1 is MDHEN and CDR2 is SYDVKM.

This sequence joins TRBV19 and TRBJ1-1; 7 bases are a match to TRBD1. After removal of 2 bases from V and 2 bases from J, the junction contained 5 bases not matched to a gene. Germline V gene sequence: CDR1 LNHDA, CDR2 SQIVND (reference sequence). The CDR3 has 15 residues. The CDR3: CASSISRDRNTEAFF. The DNA of the CDR3 is TGTGCCAGTAGTATATCCCGGGACAGAAACACTGAAGCTTTCTTT.

J is TRBJ2-3 and V is TRBV2, with D possibly matching TRBD2 (6 bases). CDR3 length: 15 residues. V dropped 2 bases and J dropped 4 bases, with 13 bases sitting between them. CDR1 and CDR2 (germline): SNHLY, FYNNEI. DNA for the CDR3: TGTGCCAGCAGTGAATGGGGCAGGGAGGCAGATACGCAGTATTTT. Protein product: CASSEWGREADTQYF.

The CDR3 DNA reads as TGTGCCAGCAGTCCCTGGGCGGGAGCAGGCCATGAGCAGTTCTTC. It encodes CASSPWAGAGHEQFF. The chain is built from TRBV27 and TRBJ2-1, with 7 bases identical to TRBD2. Germline trimming cut 5 bases from V and 8 bases from J; bases unmatched to any gene: 12. CDR1 MNHEY and CDR2 SMNVEV come from the germline V gene (reference sequence). The CDR3 covers 15 residues.

J is TRBJ1-5 and V is TRBV6-1; 10 bases map to TRBD1. CDR3 length: 16 residues. Germline CDR1 reads MNHNS; CDR2 reads SASEGT. The trim removed 0 bases at V and 4 bases at J, leaving 3 bases unmatched. In DNA form, the CDR3 reads TGTGCCAGCAGTGAAGCTCCGGGACAGGGGAATCAGCCCCAGCATTTT. Translation: CASSEAPGQGNQPQHF.

This chain links TRBV2 with TRBJ2-7; D gene unclear. CDR3 length: 15 amino acids. In germline, CDR1 is SNHLY, CDR2 FYNNEI. Trimming took 1 base from V and 3 from J, leaving 13 bases between them. CDR3 nucleotides: TGTGCCAGCAGTGAAGTAGGAAAGCCAGGCTACGAGCAGTACTTC. This sequence encodes CASSEVGKPGYEQYF.

This clone was counted a single time. The chain carries TRBV6-2 or TRBV6-3 and TRBJ1-1, with D hard to call. Germline CDR1 MNHEY, CDR2 SVGEGT. The V end was cut by 2 bases, the J end by 5 bases, with 12 bases between. The CDR3 is made up of 14 amino acids. CDR3 amino acids: CASSYAAGWTEAFF. CDR3 nucleotide sequence: TGTGCCAGCAGTTACGCCGCAGGTTGGACTGAAGCTTTCTTT.

This chain joins TRBV28 and TRBJ2-3, with 7 bases fitting TRBD2. This CDR3 has 16 amino acids. The V segment lost 1 base and the J segment 0 bases; nucleotides outside the gene matches: 4. Germline values: CDR1 MDHEN, CDR2 SYDVKM. The CDR3 loop reads CASSLLAGRSTDTQYF. The CDR3 coding sequence is TGTGCCAGCAGTTTATTAGCGGGCCGTAGCACAGATACGCAGTATTTT.

This chain joins TRBV10-3 and TRBJ1-5; 8 bases align to TRBD1. This CDR3 has 14 amino acids. Trimming cost V 4 bases and J 5 bases; bases outside gene matches: 4. Germline V lookup: CDR1 ENHRY, CDR2 SYGVKD. For the CDR3, the DNA is TGTGCCATCAGTGCAAAACAGGGGGATCAGCCCCAGCATTTT. Its translation is CAISAKQGDQPQHF.

The V and J genes are TRBV4-2 and TRBJ1-5, with 8 bases that match TRBD1. Trimming at V came to 1 base and at J to 1 base, leaving 3 bases not matched to a gene. CDR1 and CDR2 from the germline V gene are LGHNA and YNFKEQ. The CDR3 runs to 16 residues. This CDR3 reads CASSQAGGRSNQPQHF. In nucleotides, the CDR3 is TGTGCCAGCAGCCAAGCAGGGGGCCGCAGCAATCAGCCCCAGCATTTT.

The CDR3 protein is CASSIYQGREKLFF. The CDR3 DNA reads TGTGCCAGTAGTATATACCAGGGTCGTGAAAAACTGTTTTTT. The gene calls are TRBV19 and TRBJ1-4; possibly TRBD1 for D (5 bases). Per the germline V gene, CDR1 is LNHDA and CDR2 is SQIVND (reference sequence). Trimming removed 2 bases from V and 7 bases from J, with 11 bases in between. CDR3 size: 14 residues.

This chain links TRBV2 with TRBJ2-2, with D possibly TRBD2 on 5 matching bases. The CDR3 runs to 15 residues. Germline CDR1 is SNHLY and CDR2 is FYNNEI. The germline V and J ends were trimmed by 1 base and 6 bases, with 12 bases remaining between them. The CDR3 sequence: CASSEGTAPAGELFF. The CDR3 coding sequence is TGTGCCAGCAGTGAAGGGACTGCCCCCGCCGGGGAGCTGTTTTTT.

The chain employs TRBV6-5 and TRBJ2-7, with TRBD2 matching 7 bases. Germline CDR1 MNHEY, CDR2 SVGAGI. The V and J ends lost 1 base and 1 base, in that order; junction bases with no gene match: 4. The CDR3 length is 15 residues. The CDR3 bases are TGTGCCAGCAGTTACTTCGCTAGCGGTTCCTACGAGCAGTACTTC. This translates into CASSYFASGSYEQYF.

The V gene is TRBV10-3, the J gene TRBJ2-7; 7 nucleotides agree with TRBD1. V was clipped by 6 bases and J by 4 bases; unmatched bases: 3. The germline V gene has CDR1 ENHRY and CDR2 SYGVKD. The CDR3 runs 12 residues. The CDR3 coding sequence is TGTGCCATCAGCACAGGGGAGTACGAGCAGTACTTC. The encoded protein is CAISTGEYEQYF.

This clone was recorded once. The rearrangement uses TRBV27 and TRBJ2-5, with a weak D call TRBD1 (5 bases). V lost 0 bases and J lost 3, with 11 bases in between. The CDR3 has 15 amino acids. Germline V gene sequence: CDR1 MNHEY, CDR2 SMNVEV (reference sequence). This CDR3 reads CASSLSQGSEETQYF. DNA of the CDR3: TGTGCCAGCAGTTTATCCCAGGGCTCGGAAGAGACCCAGTACTTC.

This clone has just one count. The gene calls are TRBV6-5 and TRBJ1-2, with a weak D call TRBD1 (5 bases). The germline V gene encodes CDR1 MNHEY and CDR2 SVGAGI. V lost 7 bases and J 6 bases, leaving 21 bases between the germline ends. CDR3 length: 15 residues. The CDR3 DNA sequence: TGTGCCAGCACCATGGGCAATTGGGGCAGGGATGGCTACACCTTC. It codes for CASTMGNWGRDGYTF.

The V and J genes are TRBV2 and TRBJ2-1; 9 bases align to TRBD1. V lost 8 bases and J lost 4; bases outside the gene matches: 3. CDR1 is SNHLY and CDR2 is FYNNEI in the germline V gene. This CDR3 region has 13 residues. The CDR3 DNA reads as TGTGCCAGCTGGGGACAGGGATACAATGAGCAGTTCTTC. Translated: CASWGQGYNEQFF.

V gene TRBV4-1 combines with J gene TRBJ2-1; D might be TRBD1 (8 bases). CDR3 length equals 14 residues. Per germline, CDR1 MGHRA and CDR2 YSYEKL. Trimming removed 3 bases from V and 9 bases from J, with 15 bases in between. Written as DNA, the CDR3 is TGCGCCAGCAGCCAGAGGACAGGGAGGGCTGAGCAGTTCTTC. This sequence encodes CASSQRTGRAEQFF.

V is TRBV7-2 and J is TRBJ1-2; 9 nucleotides line up with TRBD1. The trim removed 2 bases at V and 8 bases at J, leaving 15 bases unmatched. Germline V gene data show CDR1 as SGHTA and CDR2 as FQGNSA. The CDR3 runs to 17 residues. The CDR3 region is CASSLSAGQGTRRGYTF. In DNA form, the CDR3 reads TGTGCCAGCAGCTTAAGCGCGGGACAGGGTACTCGACGGGGCTACACCTTC.

The genes are TRBV6-5 and TRBJ2-1; 7 nucleotides agree with TRBD2. V trimming: 4 bases; J trimming: 8 bases; junction bases outside the gene matches: 11. CDR1 is MNHEY, CDR2 SVGAGI, per germline. This CDR3 spans 15 amino acids. The CDR3 DNA reads as TGTGCCAGCAGTTCGGCTAGCGGAGGCGTGGATGAGCAGTTCTTC. Its protein product is CASSSASGGVDEQFF.

The chain has TRBV24-1 and TRBJ1-2; 7 nucleotides match TRBD1. Germline assignment: CDR1 KGHDR and CDR2 SFDVKD. V was clipped by 4 bases and J by 8 bases; unmatched bases: 9. This CDR3 has 14 residues. CDR3 region: CATSDPGQVRGYTF. DNA for the CDR3: TGTGCCACCAGTGACCCTGGACAGGTCCGAGGCTACACCTTC.

The J gene is TRBJ2-2, the V gene TRBV7-3; TRBD2 might be the D (6 bases). The germline V and J ends were trimmed by 6 bases and 3 bases, with 14 bases remaining between them. Germline lookup yields CDR1 SGHTA and CDR2 FQGTGA. The CDR3 spans 15 residues. The CDR3 DNA sequence: TGTGCCAGCAGTTTGAGGGGCGGGGACACCGGGGAGCTGTTTTTT. It codes for CASSLRGGDTGELFF.